This T cell receptor (beta chain) was recovered during a study of T-cell reconstitution after alpha-beta-depleted transplantation in children. This CDR3 comprises 16 residues. V was trimmed by 6 bases and J by 2 bases, leaving 18 bases between them. CDR1 and CDR2 (germline): SGHAT, FQNNGV. TCRbeta library preparation incorporated unique molecular identifiers. TCRdb recomputed calls from the PCR reads with MiXCR, one row per CDR3 protein. Of some 490,000 distinct CDR3 sequences in the sample, around an eighth were seen once. The sequences come from PBMCs from the stem cell graft donor, collected from the stem cell graft. The chain combines TRBV11-2 with TRBJ2-3, with D maybe TRBD2 (6 bases). This sequence was found in a human donor who donated a stem cell graft to a child with combined immunodeficiency. The CDR3 sequence: CASSLLSGLNTDTQYF. The DNA for the CDR3 is TGTGCCAGCAGTCTATTATCGGGACTCAACACAGATACGCAGTATTTT.